This T cell receptor (beta chain) is drawn from a study of identical twins. A universal primer site arose from template switching, and cDNA bore unique molecular identifiers. In TCRdb, the 5' RACE reads were re-called with MiXCR into one record per CDR3 protein. This table has about 730,000 distinct CDR3 sequences, roughly 20% appearing once. Germline V gives CDR1 MNHEY, CDR2 SVGAGI. The CDR3 spans 18 residues. V was shortened by 2 bases and J by 0 bases, with 20 bases between the two germline ends. In this sample, this clonotype turned up a few times. This sample also belongs to another study, concerning T cells expressing NK-cell markers. That report adds: Sorted T-cell subsets CD3+CD56+NKG2C+, CD3+CD56+NKG2C- and CD3+CD56-NKG2C+ were TCR beta-sequenced. Dominant NKG2C+ clonotypes were found to form roughly 1.0-7.0% of CD8+ T cells in more than five donors.

The sample consisted of PBMCs. The chain links TRBV6-5 to TRBJ2-7; the D gene is possibly TRBD1 (6 bases). This TCR was recovered from a woman aged 18-30 years in good health. CDR3 DNA: TGTGCCAGCAGTTACACAAGACGACTACAGGGCAGCTCCTACGAGCAGTACTTC. Amino acid sequence: CASSYTRRLQGSSYEQYF.